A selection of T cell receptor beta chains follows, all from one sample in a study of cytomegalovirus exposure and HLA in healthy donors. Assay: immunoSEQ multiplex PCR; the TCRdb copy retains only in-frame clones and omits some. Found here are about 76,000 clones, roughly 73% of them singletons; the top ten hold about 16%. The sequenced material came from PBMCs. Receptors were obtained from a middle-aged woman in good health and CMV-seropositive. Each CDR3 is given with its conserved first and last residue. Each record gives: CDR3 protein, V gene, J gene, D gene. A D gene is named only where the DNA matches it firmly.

CDR3aa: CASSFGQLNTEAFF
v_gene: TRBV5-4
j_gene: TRBJ1-1
d_gene: NA

CDR3aa: CASSYSFSGGTYEQYF
v_gene: TRBV6-5
j_gene: TRBJ2-7
d_gene: TRBD2

CDR3aa: CASSVVARRYYPDTQYF
v_gene: TRBV9
j_gene: TRBJ2-3
d_gene: NA

CDR3aa: CASSLSGGQGTIYF
v_gene: TRBV7-2
j_gene: TRBJ1-3
d_gene: TRBD1

CDR3aa: CASSLGTSANEQFF
v_gene: TRBV5-1
j_gene: TRBJ2-1
d_gene: TRBD2

CDR3aa: CASSSPGRTQNTEAFF
v_gene: TRBV11-2
j_gene: TRBJ1-1
d_gene: NA

CDR3aa: CASSLASSNTEAFF
v_gene: TRBV5-1
j_gene: TRBJ1-1
d_gene: NA

CDR3aa: CASSQDHGDGGYEQYF
v_gene: TRBV4-3
j_gene: TRBJ2-7
d_gene: NA

CDR3aa: CASSPGTTTTEQYF
v_gene: TRBV19
j_gene: TRBJ2-7
d_gene: TRBD2

CDR3aa: CASSLGTGAQETQYF
v_gene: TRBV5-1
j_gene: TRBJ2-5
d_gene: TRBD1

CDR3aa: CASSFGTGGNTEAFF
v_gene: TRBV5-1
j_gene: TRBJ1-1
d_gene: TRBD1

CDR3aa: CASSLLAGVETQYF
v_gene: TRBV6-5
j_gene: TRBJ2-5
d_gene: TRBD2

CDR3aa: CASFTSGHTGELFF
v_gene: TRBV7-9
j_gene: TRBJ2-2
d_gene: TRBD2

CDR3aa: CASSLAGGEAFF
v_gene: TRBV5-5
j_gene: TRBJ1-1
d_gene: NA

CDR3aa: CAIKDGGNQPQHF
v_gene: TRBV10-3
j_gene: TRBJ1-5
d_gene: NA

CDR3aa: CASRGQGAQPQHF
v_gene: TRBV2
j_gene: TRBJ1-5
d_gene: TRBD1

CDR3aa: CASSEWGRGSSYEQYF
v_gene: TRBV25-1
j_gene: TRBJ2-7
d_gene: TRBD1

CDR3aa: CASSESTGRAFF
v_gene: TRBV10-1
j_gene: TRBJ1-1
d_gene: NA

CDR3aa: CASSYWEHTGELFF
v_gene: TRBV7-9
j_gene: TRBJ2-2
d_gene: NA

CDR3aa: CASSGEAGGAGSNQPQHF
v_gene: TRBV7-2
j_gene: TRBJ1-5
d_gene: NA

CDR3aa: CASSERHSLNSPLHF
v_gene: TRBV10-1
j_gene: TRBJ1-6
d_gene: NA

CDR3aa: CASSGRGITEAFF
v_gene: TRBV6-1
j_gene: TRBJ1-1
d_gene: NA

CDR3aa: CASSRGLAGHGELFF
v_gene: TRBV4-3
j_gene: TRBJ2-2
d_gene: TRBD2

CDR3aa: CASSPRTGPDTQYF
v_gene: TRBV7-2
j_gene: TRBJ2-3
d_gene: TRBD1

CDR3aa: CASRSPNQPQHF
v_gene: TRBV28
j_gene: TRBJ1-5
d_gene: NA

CDR3aa: CASSTPGQLLYGYTF
v_gene: TRBV7-2
j_gene: TRBJ1-2
d_gene: NA

CDR3aa: CAWNSNRGPGELFF
v_gene: TRBV30
j_gene: TRBJ2-2
d_gene: TRBD1

CDR3aa: CASSRDSNEKLFF
v_gene: TRBV18
j_gene: TRBJ1-4
d_gene: NA

CDR3aa: CASTWTGGIPYEQYF
v_gene: TRBV5-1
j_gene: TRBJ2-7
d_gene: NA

CDR3aa: CASSRGAGTESYEQYF
v_gene: TRBV7-8
j_gene: TRBJ2-7
d_gene: TRBD1

CDR3aa: CASSSGGGKVTEAFF
v_gene: TRBV6-6
j_gene: TRBJ1-1
d_gene: NA

CDR3aa: CASSSAGTSVGYEQYF
v_gene: TRBV28
j_gene: TRBJ2-7
d_gene: TRBD2

CDR3aa: CASRGTGGPYEQYF
v_gene: TRBV28
j_gene: TRBJ2-7
d_gene: TRBD1

CDR3aa: CASSAGLPSSGNTIYF
v_gene: TRBV7-8
j_gene: TRBJ1-3
d_gene: NA

CDR3aa: CASSLGRDQPQHF
v_gene: TRBV7-8
j_gene: TRBJ1-5
d_gene: NA

CDR3aa: CASSQDPRRGDSPLHF
v_gene: TRBV4-3
j_gene: TRBJ1-6
d_gene: NA

CDR3aa: CAISDGGGRTDTQYF
v_gene: TRBV10-3
j_gene: TRBJ2-3
d_gene: TRBD2

CDR3aa: CASSLLAVNYNEQFF
v_gene: TRBV18
j_gene: TRBJ2-1
d_gene: NA

CDR3aa: CASSPGQGAYGYTF
v_gene: TRBV11-2
j_gene: TRBJ1-2
d_gene: TRBD1

CDR3aa: CATSRDRDRGEIEQYF
v_gene: TRBV15
j_gene: TRBJ2-7
d_gene: TRBD1

CDR3aa: CASSSTRTGGYEQYF
v_gene: TRBV5-1
j_gene: TRBJ2-7
d_gene: TRBD1

CDR3aa: CASSLEGATDTQYF
v_gene: TRBV27
j_gene: TRBJ2-3
d_gene: NA

CDR3aa: CASSLGGGLVGELFF
v_gene: TRBV25-1
j_gene: TRBJ2-2
d_gene: NA

CDR3aa: CASSALAGSYNEQFF
v_gene: TRBV7-8
j_gene: TRBJ2-1
d_gene: TRBD2